The 17 T cell receptor beta chains given below trace back to one sample, sequenced in a study of blood T cell repertoires in COVID-19. Some clones are missing from TCRdb's copy, which holds only in-frame ones; the method was immunoSEQ multiplex PCR. The sample has under 95,000 clones, around 87% seen once. The sample consisted of peripheral blood. These receptors all come from a woman at least 80 years old with acute or convalescent COVID-19.

The chain uses TRBV7-3 and TRBJ2-2; 8 nucleotides align to TRBD1. Germline V CDR1 and CDR2: SGHTA, FQGTGA. The CDR3 totals 15 residues. J lost 5 bases, V lost 4 bases, and 6 bases had no gene match. CDR3 protein: CASSSWTGKTGELFF. Here the CDR3 DNA reads TGTGCCAGCAGCTCCTGGACAGGGAAGACCGGGGAGCTGTTTTTT.

The chain carries TRBV7-2 and TRBJ2-5, with TRBD2 identical over 7 bases. The CDR3 covers 14 residues. The germline V gene encodes CDR1 SGHTA and CDR2 FQGNSA. Trimming cost V 0 bases and J 2 bases; bases outside gene matches: 0. CDR3 DNA: TGTGCCAGCAGCTTAGCGGGGGGGCAAGAGACCCAGTACTTC. This gives the protein CASSLAGGQETQYF.

In nucleotides, the CDR3 is TGTGCCTGGAGTGTTCAGGTTAACTATGGCTACACCTTC. The encoded protein is CAWSVQVNYGYTF. V usage is TRBV30 and J usage is TRBJ1-2, with D hard to call. Germline lookup yields CDR1 GTSNPN and CDR2 SVGIG (reference sequence). This CDR3 has 13 residues. V was trimmed by 0 bases and J by 1 base, leaving 6 bases between them. Based on the CDR3 plus reference TRBV30 and TRBJ1-2, the full variable domain is SQTIHQWPATLVQPVGSPLSLECTVEGTSNPNLYWYRQAAGRGLQLLFYSVGIGQISSEVPQNLSASRPQDRQFILSSKKLLLSDSGFYLCAWSVQVNYGYTFGSGTRLTVV.

V and J are TRBV12-5 and TRBJ1-5; D unclear. The CDR3 is 13 residues long. Trimming took 1 base from V and 7 from J, leaving 8 bases between them. Germline V gives CDR1 LGHNT, CDR2 FRNRAP. This CDR3 is CASGLAGNQPQHF. The CDR3, as DNA: TGTGCTAGTGGTTTGGCCGGGAACCAGCCCCAGCATTTT.

V is TRBV15 and J is TRBJ1-4, with D unresolved. The CDR3 covers 15 residues. Deletions cut 1 base from V and 8 bases from J, with 14 bases between. CDR1 is LNHNV and CDR2 is YYDKDF in the germline V gene (reference sequence). The CDR3 here is CATSRGLTRAEKLFF. DNA for the CDR3: TGTGCCACCAGCAGAGGACTGACGAGAGCCGAAAAACTGTTTTTT.

This chain links TRBV2 with TRBJ2-5; 9 nucleotides agree with TRBD1. The CDR3 runs to 14 residues. V lost 6 bases and J lost 4; bases outside the gene matches: 6. Germline assignment: CDR1 SNHLY and CDR2 FYNNEI. The CDR3 protein is CASRGTGWRETQYF. CDR3 DNA: TGTGCCAGCAGGGGGACAGGGTGGCGAGAGACCCAGTACTTC.

The chain combines TRBV11-1 with TRBJ1-2; 8 nucleotides agree with TRBD1. CDR3 length equals 15 residues. From germline, CDR1 is SGHAT and CDR2 FQDESV (reference sequence). Trimming at V came to 4 bases and at J to 3 bases, leaving 7 bases not matched to a gene. CDR3 DNA: TGTGCCAGCAGCTCTGACGGGACAGGAGACTATGGCTACACCTTC. Residues: CASSSDGTGDYGYTF.

The chain uses TRBV2 and TRBJ2-7, with TRBD1 identical over 10 bases. V lost 4 bases, J lost 3 bases, and 3 bases stayed unmatched. Germline lookup yields CDR1 SNHLY and CDR2 FYNNEI. The CDR3 spans 14 residues. The CDR3 sequence: CASSVGTGVYEQYF. The CDR3 DNA is TGTGCCAGCAGTGTGGGGACAGGGGTCTACGAGCAGTACTTC.

V gene TRBV29-1 combines with J gene TRBJ2-4, with TRBD2 identical over 12 bases. This CDR3 has 14 residues. Germline V gene data show CDR1 as SQVTM and CDR2 as ANQGSEA. With 7 bases clipped from V and 6 bases from J, the junction kept 7 bases outside the gene matches. CDR3 in DNA: TGCAGCGCCGTACTGACTAGCGGGGGAAACATTCAGTACTTC. Translated: CSAVLTSGGNIQYF. Together with reference TRBV29-1 and TRBJ2-4, the CDR3 gives the full variable domain: SAVISQKPSRDICQRGTSLTIQCQVDSQVTMMFWYRQQPGQSLTLIATANQGSEATYESGFVIDKFPISRPNLTFSTLTVSNMSPEDSSIYLCSAVLTSGGNIQYFGAGTRLSVL.

The rearrangement joins TRBV5-1 to TRBJ1-2; D may be TRBD1 (6 bases). Per germline, CDR1 SGHRS and CDR2 YFSETQ. The CDR3 is 18 amino acids. V lost 5 bases, J lost 0 bases, and 23 bases lay in between. The CDR3 nucleotides read TGCGCCAGCAGTTACCGATCGAACAAGGGGGGGACTAACTATGGCTACACCTTC. This codes for CASSYRSNKGGTNYGYTF.

The V call is TRBV5-1, the J call TRBJ1-4; 9 positions agree with TRBD1. V lost 0 bases, J lost 7 bases, and 4 bases stayed unmatched. CDR3 length: 15 residues. The germline V gene encodes CDR1 SGHRS and CDR2 YFSETQ. As DNA, the CDR3 is TGCGCCAGCAGCTTGGACAGGGGGCATCGTGAAAAACTGTTTTTT. It codes for CASSLDRGHREKLFF.

V and J are TRBV19 and TRBJ2-1; tentatively, D is TRBD2 (5 bases). This CDR3 has 13 amino acids. Trimming pared 3 bases from V and 6 bases from J, leaving 9 bases between. Germline CDR1 is LNHDA and CDR2 is SQIVND (reference sequence). CDR3 bases: TGTGCCAGTAGTATCAAGCGGACCAATGAGCAGTTCTTC. Translation: CASSIKRTNEQFF.

The chain links TRBV19 to TRBJ2-2; possible D gene TRBD2, 5 bases. The CDR3 is 14 residues long. The V gene lost 5 bases and the J gene lost 4 bases, with 11 bases spanning the gap. In germline, CDR1 is LNHDA, CDR2 SQIVND (reference sequence). The CDR3 sequence is CASSSSGSTGELFF. In DNA form, the CDR3 reads TGTGCCAGTAGTTCTTCGGGGTCCACCGGGGAGCTGTTTTTT.

The chain recombines TRBV5-6 with TRBJ2-7; D is ambiguous. The CDR3 spans 12 residues. Germline values: CDR1 SGHDT, CDR2 YYEEEE. Trimming took off 2 bases at V and 0 bases at J, with 3 bases between the two ends. CDR3 protein: CASSFNSYEQYF. As DNA, the CDR3 is TGTGCCAGCAGCTTCAACTCCTACGAGCAGTACTTC.

The chain employs TRBV29-1 and TRBJ1-1; 11 bases match TRBD1. Germline V lookup: CDR1 SQVTM, CDR2 ANQGSEA. This CDR3 is 16 amino acids long. Trimming at V came to 7 bases and at J to 4 bases, leaving 14 bases not matched to a gene. This CDR3 is CSAQRGQGVRVTEAFF. The CDR3 region has the DNA TGCAGCGCCCAAAGGGGACAGGGGGTTAGGGTCACTGAAGCTTTCTTT.

This sequence joins TRBV27 and TRBJ1-4; TRBD1 aligns across 7 bases. The CDR3 covers 17 residues. CDR1 is MNHEY and CDR2 is SMNVEV in the germline V gene (reference sequence). The V gene end was trimmed by 3 bases and the J gene end by 5 bases; junction bases not matched to a gene: 12. In DNA, the CDR3 is TGTGCCAGCAGTTTCCAGGAACAGGGGCGACGAAATGAAAAACTGTTTTTT. It specifies CASSFQEQGRRNEKLFF.

CDR3 bases: TGTGCCAGCAGTCCCCCAGACAGGGATGGCTACACCTTC. Its protein is CASSPPDRDGYTF. The chain joins TRBV28 to TRBJ1-2; 7 bases line up with TRBD1. Trimming at V came to 5 bases and at J to 6 bases, leaving 6 bases not matched to a gene. Germline loops: CDR1 MDHEN, CDR2 SYDVKM. This CDR3 spans 13 amino acids.